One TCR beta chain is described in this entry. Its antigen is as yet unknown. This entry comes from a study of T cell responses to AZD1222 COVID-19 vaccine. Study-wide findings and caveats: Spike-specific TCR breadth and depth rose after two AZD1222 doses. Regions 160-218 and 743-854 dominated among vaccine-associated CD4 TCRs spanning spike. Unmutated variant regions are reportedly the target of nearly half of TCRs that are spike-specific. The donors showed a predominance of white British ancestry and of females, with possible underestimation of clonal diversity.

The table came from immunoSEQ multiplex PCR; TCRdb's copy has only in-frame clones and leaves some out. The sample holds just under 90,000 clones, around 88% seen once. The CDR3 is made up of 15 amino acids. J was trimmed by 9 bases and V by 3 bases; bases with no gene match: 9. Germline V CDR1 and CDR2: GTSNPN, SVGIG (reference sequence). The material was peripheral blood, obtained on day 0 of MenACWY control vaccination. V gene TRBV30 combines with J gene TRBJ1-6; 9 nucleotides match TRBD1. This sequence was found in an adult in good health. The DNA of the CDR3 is TGTGCCTGGAGCGTAACTGACAGGGGGAGTTCACCCCTCCACTTT. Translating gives CAWSVTDRGSSPLHF.